This TCR beta chain was recovered during a study of cytomegalovirus exposure and HLA in healthy donors. Findings of the study overall: The study listed roughly 160 cytomegalovirus-associated TCR beta chains.

In germline, CDR1 is MNHEY, CDR2 SVGAGI. V gave up 5 bases and J gave up 0 bases, with 10 bases separating them. The CDR3 is 14 amino acids. PCR employed 60 Vbeta and 13 Jbeta primers. Data came from immunoSEQ multiplex PCR; TCRdb stores just in-frame clones and leaves some out. This repertoire shows about 180,000 clones, about four fifths found once; its top ten account for 1.5% to 1.9%. Each donor was nominally healthy when sampled (though unrecorded immune exposures were likely). A remark on this clone: Its antigen is unknown.

Input material: PBMCs. The TCR comes from a man aged 40-49 years in good health and CMV-seronegative. The gene calls are TRBV6-5 and TRBJ1-1; no firm D call. The CDR3 DNA reads TGTGCCAGCAGTCTAATGGGCATGAACACTGAAGCTTTCTTT. Encoded protein: CASSLMGMNTEAFF.